The 10 T cell receptor beta chains reported below all come from one sample, sequenced in a study of shared clonotypes between healthy human individuals. The assay was immunoSEQ multiplex PCR, and TCRdb's table has in-frame clones only and misses some. The data show millions of clones, with more than 90% seen just once and 0.14% held by the top ten. Input material: naive CD4+ T cells sorted from blood. This sample's subset: CD45RA+ positively selected. All receptors derive from a man younger than 30 in good health.

With regard to this clone: The same CDR3 is also encoded by other DNA sequences in this sample. The chain has TRBV11-3 and TRBJ2-3; D is undetermined. The germline gives CDR1 SGHNT, CDR2 YENEEA. V gave up 1 base and J gave up 5 bases, with 4 bases separating them. The CDR3 extends over 12 amino acids. Written as DNA, the CDR3 is TGTGCCAGCAGCTTAGGTGAAGATACGCAGTATTTT. This encodes CASSLGEDTQYF.

The J gene is TRBJ2-7, the V gene TRBV6-1; a weak D match, TRBD1 (5 bases). Germline V CDR1 and CDR2: MNHNS, SASEGT. The CDR3 is 14 amino acids. Trimming pared 3 bases from V and 2 bases from J, leaving 11 bases between. DNA for the CDR3: TGTGCCAGCAGTGATTCAGGGCCCCCCTACGAGCAGTACTTC. This gives the protein CASSDSGPPYEQYF.

The rearrangement links TRBV5-4 to TRBJ2-7, with 7 bases aligning to TRBD2. After removal of 3 bases from V and 0 bases from J, the junction contained 9 bases not matched to a gene. Germline CDR1 is SGHNT and CDR2 is YYREEE (reference sequence). The CDR3 covers 16 residues. As DNA, the CDR3 is TGTGCCAGCAGCTCCGGACTAGTCGAGAGCTCCTACGAGCAGTACTTC. Its translation: CASSSGLVESSYEQYF.

The genes are TRBV11-3 and TRBJ1-3; possible D gene TRBD1, 6 bases. Germline CDR1 reads SGHNT; CDR2 reads YENEEA. This CDR3 contains 15 residues. Trimming pared 2 bases from V and 4 bases from J, leaving 12 bases between. CDR3: CASSLQGTYGNTIYF. The CDR3 DNA follows: TGTGCCAGCAGCTTACAGGGGACCTACGGAAACACCATATATTTT.

The chain employs TRBV6-6 and TRBJ1-3; D might be TRBD1 (5 bases). With 2 bases removed from V and 0 bases from J, the gap between germline ends came to 11 bases. The germline V gene has CDR1 MNHNY and CDR2 SVGAGI (reference sequence). This CDR3 contains 16 residues. In DNA form, the CDR3 reads TGTGCCAGCAGTTACCCATCGACAGTCTCTGGAAACACCATATATTTT. Amino acids: CASSYPSTVSGNTIYF.

There are a few counts of this clone. V usage is TRBV7-9 and J usage is TRBJ2-7; D gene ambiguous. Between the trimmed V and J ends, which lost 8 bases and 5 bases, there was a span of 7 bases. CDR1 SEHNR and CDR2 FQNEAQ come from the germline V gene (reference sequence). There are 10 residues in the CDR3. Written as DNA, the CDR3 is TGTGCCAGCGAGGATGACGAGCAGTACTTC. Amino acid sequence: CASEDDEQYF.

The chain uses TRBV10-3 and TRBJ1-6; D is undetermined. V lost 0 bases, J lost 9 bases, and 12 bases lay in between. This CDR3 spans 15 amino acids. Germline loops: CDR1 ENHRY, CDR2 SYGVKD. CDR3 sequence: CAISESGARSSPLHF. The CDR3 region has the DNA TGTGCCATCAGTGAGTCTGGAGCTAGGAGTTCACCCCTCCACTTT.

V is TRBV29-1 and J is TRBJ2-3; 11 bases line up with TRBD2. With 3 bases clipped from V and 2 bases from J, the junction kept 19 bases outside the gene matches. The V gene's germline CDR1 is SQVTM and CDR2 ANQGSEA. The CDR3 is made up of 20 amino acids. The CDR3 bases are TGCAGCGTTGAGCGAAGAGAGCTAGCGGGAGGCCGGAAGGTCACAGATACGCAGTATTTT. Amino acid sequence: CSVERRELAGGRKVTDTQYF.

This chain uses TRBV6-5 with TRBJ1-2, with D possibly TRBD1 on 5 matching bases. The germline gives CDR1 MNHEY, CDR2 SVGAGI. The CDR3 runs to 12 residues. V lost 6 bases, J lost 7 bases, and 12 bases lay in between. The CDR3 DNA reads as TGTGCCAGCAGGTCACAGGCGGGTGGCTACACCTTC. It is translated as CASRSQAGGYTF.

This chain joins TRBV5-1 and TRBJ2-1; D call uncertain. Germline CDR1 is SGHRS and CDR2 is YFSETQ. Deletions cut 4 bases from V and 2 bases from J, with 19 bases between. There are 17 residues in the CDR3. CDR3 amino acids: CASSEPPQPIPYNEQFF. CDR3 nucleotide sequence: TGCGCCAGCAGCGAACCCCCACAACCCATCCCCTACAATGAGCAGTTCTTC. Using reference TRBV5-1 and TRBJ2-1 for the parts outside the CDR3, the full variable domain is KAGVTQTPRYLIKTRGQQVTLSCSPISGHRSVSWYQQTPGQGLQFLFEYFSETQRNKGNFPGRFSGRQFSNSRSEMNVSTLELGDSALYLCASSEPPQPIPYNEQFFGPGTRLTVL.